This entry concerns a single TCR beta chain. Its matching antigen is unknown. This sample stems from a study of T cell responses to AZD1222 COVID-19 vaccine. Findings and caveats of the study: Baseline seropositivity occurred in only six or seven AZD1222 recipients. Most donors were white British, females outnumbered males, and clonal diversity was possibly underestimated.

Profiled with immunoSEQ multiplex PCR; TCRdb holds only in-frame clones, not every one. This sample has about 110,000 clones; around 87% occur once, and the top ten carry less than 4.5%. V lost 6 bases, J lost 8 bases, and 14 bases lay in between. CDR3 size: 14 residues. From germline, CDR1 is MRHNA and CDR2 SNTAGT. The rearrangement links TRBV6-4 to TRBJ1-6; possible D gene TRBD1, 6 bases. The sample here was peripheral blood, taken 28 days after the second AZD1222 dose. The sequence derives from an adult who received the AZD1222 COVID-19 vaccine. The DNA of the CDR3 is TGTGCCAGCAGCGAACTGGGGGCGGATTCACCCCTCCACTTT. It encodes CASSELGADSPLHF.